The present entry profiles one T cell receptor beta chain with its context. This specimen comes from a study of shared clonotypes between healthy human individuals. This CDR3 has 13 amino acids. Germline V CDR1 and CDR2: MNHEY, SMNVEV (reference sequence). Trimming removed 7 bases from V and 10 bases from J; junction bases left unmatched: 8. TCRdb's copy holds only in-frame clones and misses some; the assay was immunoSEQ multiplex PCR. Of around 2.5 million clones in the sample, more than 85% were seen once. The TCR was taken from a young man in good health. Some clones in this sample may be carry-over from other donors' samples. The chain joins TRBV27 to TRBJ2-1, with 9 bases fitting TRBD2. What was sequenced was naive CD4+ T cells from PBMCs. Described subset: CD45RA+ positively selected. CDR3 protein: CASTLSGRGEQFF. The CDR3 nucleotides are TGTGCCAGCACCCTTAGCGGGAGAGGAGAGCAGTTCTTC.